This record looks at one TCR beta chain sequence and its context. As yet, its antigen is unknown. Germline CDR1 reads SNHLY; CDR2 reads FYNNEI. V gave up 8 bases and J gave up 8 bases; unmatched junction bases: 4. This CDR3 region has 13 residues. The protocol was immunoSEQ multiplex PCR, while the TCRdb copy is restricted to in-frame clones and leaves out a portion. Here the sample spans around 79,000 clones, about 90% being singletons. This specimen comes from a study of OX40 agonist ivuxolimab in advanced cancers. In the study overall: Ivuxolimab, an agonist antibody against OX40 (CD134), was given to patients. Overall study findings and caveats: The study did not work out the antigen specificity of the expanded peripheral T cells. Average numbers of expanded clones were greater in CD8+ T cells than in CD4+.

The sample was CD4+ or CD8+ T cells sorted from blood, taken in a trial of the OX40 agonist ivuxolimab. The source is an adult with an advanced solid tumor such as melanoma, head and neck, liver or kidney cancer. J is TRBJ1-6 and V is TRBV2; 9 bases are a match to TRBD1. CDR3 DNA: TGTGCCAGCGGGGACAGGGCGGATTCACCCCTCCACTTT. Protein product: CASGDRADSPLHF.